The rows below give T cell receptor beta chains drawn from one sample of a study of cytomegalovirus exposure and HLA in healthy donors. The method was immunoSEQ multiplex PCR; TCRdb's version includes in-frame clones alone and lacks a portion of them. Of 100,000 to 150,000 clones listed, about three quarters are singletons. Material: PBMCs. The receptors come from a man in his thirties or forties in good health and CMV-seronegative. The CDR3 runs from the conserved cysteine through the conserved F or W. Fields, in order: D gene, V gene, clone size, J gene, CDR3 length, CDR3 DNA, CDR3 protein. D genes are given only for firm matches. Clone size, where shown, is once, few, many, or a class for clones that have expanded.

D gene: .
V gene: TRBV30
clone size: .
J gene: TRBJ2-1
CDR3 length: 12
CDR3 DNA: TGTGCCTGGAGTGTCCGGGGAGTCAAGCAGTTCTTC
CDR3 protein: CAWSVRGVKQFF

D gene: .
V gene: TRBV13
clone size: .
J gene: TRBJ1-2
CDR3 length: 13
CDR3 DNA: TGTGCCAGCAGCTTTACAGGCTACTATGGCTACACCTTC
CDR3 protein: CASSFTGYYGYTF

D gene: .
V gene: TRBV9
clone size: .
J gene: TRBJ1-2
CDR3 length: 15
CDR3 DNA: TGTGCCAGCAGCGTCGATTCCTTCCGGGGAGATGGCTACACCTTC
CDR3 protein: CASSVDSFRGDGYTF

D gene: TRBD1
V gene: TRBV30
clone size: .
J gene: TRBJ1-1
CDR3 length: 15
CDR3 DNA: TGTGCCTGGGCCGGACAGGGGGCGCAAGACACTGAAGCTTTCTTT
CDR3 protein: CAWAGQGAQDTEAFF

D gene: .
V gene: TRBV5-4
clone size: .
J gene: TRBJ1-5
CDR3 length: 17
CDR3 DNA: TGTGCCTTCAGCGAGAGACAGTACTCATATAGCAATCAGCCCCAGCATTTT
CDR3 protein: CAFSERQYSYSNQPQHF

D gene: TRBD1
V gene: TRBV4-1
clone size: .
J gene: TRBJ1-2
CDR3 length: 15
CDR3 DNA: TGCGCCAGCAGCGACCAGCGGACAGGGGCCTATGGCTACACCTTC
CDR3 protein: CASSDQRTGAYGYTF

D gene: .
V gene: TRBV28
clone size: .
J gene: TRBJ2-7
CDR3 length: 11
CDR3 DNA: TGTGCCAGCAATATGCGGGACGAGCAGTACTTC
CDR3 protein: CASNMRDEQYF

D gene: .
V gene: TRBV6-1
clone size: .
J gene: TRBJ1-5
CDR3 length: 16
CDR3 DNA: TGTGCCAGCAGTGAGGGGAGAATTTATAGCAATCAGCCCCAGCATTTT
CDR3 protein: CASSEGRIYSNQPQHF

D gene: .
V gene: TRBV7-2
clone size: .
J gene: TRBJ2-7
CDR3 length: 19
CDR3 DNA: TGTGCCAGCAGCCTTGAATTAGGGGTTGAGTCCCTCCTGCCGGACGAGCAGTACTTC
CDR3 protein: CASSLELGVESLLPDEQYF

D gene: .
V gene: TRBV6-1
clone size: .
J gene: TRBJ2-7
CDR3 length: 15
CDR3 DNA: TGTGCCAGCAGTGCCCCCCGGGGGTCGGACTACGAGCAGTACTTC
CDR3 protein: CASSAPRGSDYEQYF

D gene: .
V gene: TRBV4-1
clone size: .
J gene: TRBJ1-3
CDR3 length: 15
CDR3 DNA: TGCGCCAGCAGCCAAGTCCAGATCTCTGGAAACACCATATATTTT
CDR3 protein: CASSQVQISGNTIYF

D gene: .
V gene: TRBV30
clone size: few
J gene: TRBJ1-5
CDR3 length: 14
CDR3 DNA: TGTGCCTGGAGTCGAGACCCAGGGAATCAGCCCCAGCATTTT
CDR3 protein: CAWSRDPGNQPQHF

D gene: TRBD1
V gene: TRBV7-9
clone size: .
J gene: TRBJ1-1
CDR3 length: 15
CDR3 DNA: TGTTCCAGCAGCGCCCGGACAGGGCAAAACACTGAAGCTTTCTTT
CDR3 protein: CSSSARTGQNTEAFF

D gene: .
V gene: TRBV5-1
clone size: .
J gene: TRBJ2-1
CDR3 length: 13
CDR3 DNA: TGCGCCAGCAGCCGGGACACCTACAATGAGCAGTTCTTC
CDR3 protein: CASSRDTYNEQFF

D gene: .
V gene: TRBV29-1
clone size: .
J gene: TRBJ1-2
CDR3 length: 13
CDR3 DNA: TGCAGCGTTGAAGGGATAAGGACGGGGGGCTACACCTTC
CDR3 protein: CSVEGIRTGGYTF

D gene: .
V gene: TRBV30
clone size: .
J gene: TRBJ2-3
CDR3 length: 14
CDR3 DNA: TGTGCCTGGAGGACGGGACTGATCACAGATACGCAGTATTTT
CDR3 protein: CAWRTGLITDTQYF

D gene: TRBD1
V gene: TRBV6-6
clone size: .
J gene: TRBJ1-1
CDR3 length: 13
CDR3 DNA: TGTGCCAGCATCCAGACAGGGGATGCTGAAGCTTTCTTT
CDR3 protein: CASIQTGDAEAFF

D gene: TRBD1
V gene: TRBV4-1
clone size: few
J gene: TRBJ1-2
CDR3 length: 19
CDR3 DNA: TGCGCCAGCAGCCAAGACCTCCCCGTGACAGGGGGAAACCTCTATGGCTACACCTTC
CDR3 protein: CASSQDLPVTGGNLYGYTF

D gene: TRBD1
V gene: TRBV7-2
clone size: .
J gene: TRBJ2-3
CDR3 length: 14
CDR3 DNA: TGTGCCAGCAGCTCGGGACAGTATACAGATACGCAGTATTTT
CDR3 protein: CASSSGQYTDTQYF

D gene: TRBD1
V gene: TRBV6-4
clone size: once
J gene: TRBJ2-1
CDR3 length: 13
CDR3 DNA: TGTGCCAGCAGTGCTGACAGGGGCAATGAGCAGTTCTTC
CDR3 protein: CASSADRGNEQFF

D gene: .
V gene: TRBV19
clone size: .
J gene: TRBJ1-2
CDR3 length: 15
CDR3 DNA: TGTGCCAGTAGTATGGTGGGGCCCTTATCCTATGGCTACACCTTC
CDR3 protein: CASSMVGPLSYGYTF

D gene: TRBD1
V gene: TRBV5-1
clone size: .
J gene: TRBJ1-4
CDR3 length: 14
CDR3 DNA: TGCGCCAGCAGCCCCGACAGGGGGAATGAAAAACTGTTTTTT
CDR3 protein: CASSPDRGNEKLFF

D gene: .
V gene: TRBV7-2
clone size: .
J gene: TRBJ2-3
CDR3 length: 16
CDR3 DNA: TGTGCCAGCAGCTCGAATAGGGGGGGAGTTGCAGATACGCAGTATTTT
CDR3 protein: CASSSNRGGVADTQYF

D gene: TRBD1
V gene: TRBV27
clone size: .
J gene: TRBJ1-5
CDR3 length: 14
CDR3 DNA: TGTGCCAGCAGTTTGAGACAGGGGAATCAGCCCCAGCATTTT
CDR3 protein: CASSLRQGNQPQHF

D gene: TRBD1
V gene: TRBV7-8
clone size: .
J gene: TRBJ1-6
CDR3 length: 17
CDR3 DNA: TGTGCCAGCAGCTTAGGACGTCGAGGACAGGCGAATTCACCCCTCCACTTT
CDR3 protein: CASSLGRRGQANSPLHF

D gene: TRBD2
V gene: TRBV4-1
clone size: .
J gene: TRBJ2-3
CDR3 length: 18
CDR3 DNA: TGCGCCAGCAGCCGGGATAGGGTCTTAGCGGGGAACACAGATACGCAGTATTTT
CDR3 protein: CASSRDRVLAGNTDTQYF

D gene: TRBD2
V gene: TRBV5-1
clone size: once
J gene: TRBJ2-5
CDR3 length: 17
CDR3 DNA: TGCGCCAGCAGCGCGTCCCTTGGACTAGCGGGGGAAGAGACCCAGTACTTC
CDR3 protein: CASSASLGLAGEETQYF

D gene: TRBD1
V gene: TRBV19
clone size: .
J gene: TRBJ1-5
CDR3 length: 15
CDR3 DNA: TGTGCCAGTAGCCCTGGGACAGCTATCAATCAGCCCCAGCATTTT
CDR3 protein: CASSPGTAINQPQHF

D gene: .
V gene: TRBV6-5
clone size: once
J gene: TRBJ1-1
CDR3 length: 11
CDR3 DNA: TGTGCCAGCTATTCTTATACTGAAGCTTTCTTT
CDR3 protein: CASYSYTEAFF

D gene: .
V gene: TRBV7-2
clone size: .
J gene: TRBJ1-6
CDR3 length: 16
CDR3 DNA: TGTGCCAGCAGCTTATCGGCGGGGATATATAATTCACCCCTCCACTTT
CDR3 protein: CASSLSAGIYNSPLHF

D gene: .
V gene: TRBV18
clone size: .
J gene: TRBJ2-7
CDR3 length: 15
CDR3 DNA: TGTGCCAGCTCACCGAAGGGACTTTTCCCGAACGAGCAGTACTTC
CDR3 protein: CASSPKGLFPNEQYF

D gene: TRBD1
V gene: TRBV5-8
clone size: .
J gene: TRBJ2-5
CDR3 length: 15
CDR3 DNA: TGTGCCAGCAGCTTAACCGGGACAGGCCAAGAGACCCAGTACTTC
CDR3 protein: CASSLTGTGQETQYF

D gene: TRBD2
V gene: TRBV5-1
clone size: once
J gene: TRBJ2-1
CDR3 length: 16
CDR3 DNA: TGCGCCAGCAGCTTTAGGACTAGCGGGAGCTACAATGAGCAGTTCTTC
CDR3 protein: CASSFRTSGSYNEQFF

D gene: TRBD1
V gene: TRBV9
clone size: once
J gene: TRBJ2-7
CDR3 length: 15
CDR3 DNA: TGTGCCAGCAGCGTAGGACAGGGGGCAGTTTACGAGCAGTACTTC
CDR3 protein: CASSVGQGAVYEQYF

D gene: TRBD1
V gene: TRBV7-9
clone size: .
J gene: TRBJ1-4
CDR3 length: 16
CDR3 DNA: TGTGCCAGCAGCCCAGGAACAGGGGGCACTAATGAAAAACTGTTTTTT
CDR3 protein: CASSPGTGGTNEKLFF

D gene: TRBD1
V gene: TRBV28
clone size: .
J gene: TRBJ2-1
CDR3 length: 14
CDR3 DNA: TGTGCCAGCAGTTTATTGGGGACAGGTGAAGAGCAGTTCTTC
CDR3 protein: CASSLLGTGEEQFF

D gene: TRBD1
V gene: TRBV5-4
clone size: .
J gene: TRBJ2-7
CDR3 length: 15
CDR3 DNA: TGTGCCAGCAGCCAAGGGGTAGGGGGCGAGGGGGAGCAGTACTTC
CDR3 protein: CASSQGVGGEGEQYF

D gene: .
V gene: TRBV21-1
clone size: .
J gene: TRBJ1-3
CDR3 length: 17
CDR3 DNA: TGTGCCAGCAGCAAAGATCGGCTTGGGAGGGACCGAAACACCATATATTTT
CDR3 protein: CASSKDRLGRDRNTIYF

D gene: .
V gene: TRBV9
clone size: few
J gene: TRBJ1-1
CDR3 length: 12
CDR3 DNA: TGTGCCAGCAGCGTAGGAGACACTGAAGCTTTCTTT
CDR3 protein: CASSVGDTEAFF

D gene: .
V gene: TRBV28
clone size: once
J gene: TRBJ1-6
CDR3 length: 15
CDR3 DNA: TGTGCCAGCAGGGGAAGAGGGTCCTATAATTCACCCCTCCACTTT
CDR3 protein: CASRGRGSYNSPLHF

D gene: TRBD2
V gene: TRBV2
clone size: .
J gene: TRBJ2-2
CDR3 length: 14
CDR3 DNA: TGTGCCAGCAGTGAAAGGCGGGGGGGCGGGGAGCTGTTTTTT
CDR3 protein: CASSERRGGGELFF

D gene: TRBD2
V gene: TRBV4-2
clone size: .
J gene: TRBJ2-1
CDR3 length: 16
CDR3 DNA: TGTGCCAGCAGCCAAGGTTCCGCTAGCGGCTACAATGAGCAGTTCTTC
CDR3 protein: CASSQGSASGYNEQFF

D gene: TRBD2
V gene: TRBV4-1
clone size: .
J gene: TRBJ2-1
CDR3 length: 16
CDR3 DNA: TGCGCCAGCAGCCCGGGAGGCAGAATGTCCTACAATGAGCAGTTCTTC
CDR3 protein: CASSPGGRMSYNEQFF

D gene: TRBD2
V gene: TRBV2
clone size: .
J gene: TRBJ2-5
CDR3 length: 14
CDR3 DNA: TGTGCCAGCCGTCTTGAGGGACTAGTGGAGACCCAGTACTTC
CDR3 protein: CASRLEGLVETQYF

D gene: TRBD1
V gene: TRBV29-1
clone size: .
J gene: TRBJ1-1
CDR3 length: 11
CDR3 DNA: TGCAGCGGGGACAGGGGCACTGAAGCTTTCTTT
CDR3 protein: CSGDRGTEAFF

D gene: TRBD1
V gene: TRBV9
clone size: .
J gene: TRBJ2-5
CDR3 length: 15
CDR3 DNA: TGTGCCAGCAGCGCCCATGACAGGGTTCCAGAGACCCAGTACTTC
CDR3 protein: CASSAHDRVPETQYF

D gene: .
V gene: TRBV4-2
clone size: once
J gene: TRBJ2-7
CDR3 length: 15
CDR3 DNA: TGTGCCAGCAGCCAAATTCATTCCAGCTCCTACGAGCAGTACTTC
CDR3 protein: CASSQIHSSSYEQYF